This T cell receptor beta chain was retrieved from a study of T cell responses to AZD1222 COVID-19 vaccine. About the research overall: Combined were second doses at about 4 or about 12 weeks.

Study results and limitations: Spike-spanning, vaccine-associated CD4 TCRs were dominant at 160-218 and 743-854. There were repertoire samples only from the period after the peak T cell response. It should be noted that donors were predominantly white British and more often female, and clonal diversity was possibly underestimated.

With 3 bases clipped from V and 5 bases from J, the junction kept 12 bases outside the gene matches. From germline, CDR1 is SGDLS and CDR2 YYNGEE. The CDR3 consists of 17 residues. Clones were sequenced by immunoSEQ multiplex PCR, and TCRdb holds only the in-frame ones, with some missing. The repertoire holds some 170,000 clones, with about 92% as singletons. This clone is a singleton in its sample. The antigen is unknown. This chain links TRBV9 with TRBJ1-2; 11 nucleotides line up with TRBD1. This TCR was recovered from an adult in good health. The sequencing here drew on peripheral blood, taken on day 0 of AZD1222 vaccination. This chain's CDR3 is CASSGGTGGTSRYGYTF. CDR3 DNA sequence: TGTGCCAGCAGCGGCGGGACAGGGGGGACATCGAGGTATGGCTACACCTTC.